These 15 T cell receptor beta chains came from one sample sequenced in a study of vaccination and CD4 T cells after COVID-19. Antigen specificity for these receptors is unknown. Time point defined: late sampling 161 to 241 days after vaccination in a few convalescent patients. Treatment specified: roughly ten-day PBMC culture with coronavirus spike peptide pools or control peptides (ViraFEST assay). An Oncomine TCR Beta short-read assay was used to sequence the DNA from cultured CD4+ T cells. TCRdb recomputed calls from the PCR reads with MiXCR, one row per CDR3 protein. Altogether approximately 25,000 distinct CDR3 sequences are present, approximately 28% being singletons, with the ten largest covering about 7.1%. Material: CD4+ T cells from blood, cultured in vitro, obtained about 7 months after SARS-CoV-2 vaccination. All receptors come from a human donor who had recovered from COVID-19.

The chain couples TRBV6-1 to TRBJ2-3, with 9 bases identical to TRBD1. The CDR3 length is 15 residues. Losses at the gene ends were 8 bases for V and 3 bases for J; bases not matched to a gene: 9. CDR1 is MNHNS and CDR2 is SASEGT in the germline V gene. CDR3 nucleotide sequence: TGTGCCAGCCAAAAACAGGGGGCGCCGACAGATACGCAGTATTTT. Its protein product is CASQKQGAPTDTQYF.

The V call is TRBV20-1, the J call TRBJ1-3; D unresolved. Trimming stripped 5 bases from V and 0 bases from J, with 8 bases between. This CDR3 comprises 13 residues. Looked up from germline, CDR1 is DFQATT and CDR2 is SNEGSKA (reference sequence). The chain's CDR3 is CSAGSISGNTIYF. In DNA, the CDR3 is TGCAGTGCTGGGTCCATCTCTGGAAACACCATATATTTT.

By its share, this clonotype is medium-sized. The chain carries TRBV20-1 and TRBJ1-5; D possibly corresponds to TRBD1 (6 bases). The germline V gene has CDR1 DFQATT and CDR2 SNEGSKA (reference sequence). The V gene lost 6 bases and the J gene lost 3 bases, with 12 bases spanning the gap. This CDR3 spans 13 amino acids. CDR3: CSAEQGYNQPQHF. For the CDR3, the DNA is TGCAGTGCGGAACAGGGTTACAATCAGCCCCAGCATTTT.

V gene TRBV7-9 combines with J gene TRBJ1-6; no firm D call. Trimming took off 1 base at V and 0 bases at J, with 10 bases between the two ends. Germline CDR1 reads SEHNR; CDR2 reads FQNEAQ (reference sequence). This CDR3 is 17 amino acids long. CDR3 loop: CASSLVTGSSYNSPLHF. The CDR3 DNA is TGTGCCAGCAGCTTAGTTACGGGGAGCTCCTATAATTCACCCCTCCACTTT.

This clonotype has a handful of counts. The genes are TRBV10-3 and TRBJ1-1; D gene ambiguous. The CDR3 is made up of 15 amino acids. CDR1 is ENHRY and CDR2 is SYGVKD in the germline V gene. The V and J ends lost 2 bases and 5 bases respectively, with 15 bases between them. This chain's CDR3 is CAISEVNGRGTEAFF. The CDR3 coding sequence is TGTGCCATCAGTGAGGTCAACGGAAGAGGAACTGAAGCTTTCTTT.

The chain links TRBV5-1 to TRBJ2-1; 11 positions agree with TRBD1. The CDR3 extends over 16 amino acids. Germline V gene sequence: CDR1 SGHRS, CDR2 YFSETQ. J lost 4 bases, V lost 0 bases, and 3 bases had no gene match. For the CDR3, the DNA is TGCGCCAGCAGCTTGGGGACAGGGGGCGCGTACAATGAGCAGTTCTTC. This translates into CASSLGTGGAYNEQFF. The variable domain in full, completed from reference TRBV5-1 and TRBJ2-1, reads KAGVTQTPRYLIKTRGQQVTLSCSPISGHRSVSWYQQTPGQGLQFLFEYFSETQRNKGNFPGRFSGRQFSNSRSEMNVSTLELGDSALYLCASSLGTGGAYNEQFFGPGTRLTVL.

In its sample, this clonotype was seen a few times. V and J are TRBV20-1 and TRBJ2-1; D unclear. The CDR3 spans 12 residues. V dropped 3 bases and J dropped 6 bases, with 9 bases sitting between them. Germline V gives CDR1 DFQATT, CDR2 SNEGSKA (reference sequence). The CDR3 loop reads CSARQGSNEQFF. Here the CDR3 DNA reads TGCAGTGCTAGGCAAGGTAGCAATGAGCAGTTCTTC.

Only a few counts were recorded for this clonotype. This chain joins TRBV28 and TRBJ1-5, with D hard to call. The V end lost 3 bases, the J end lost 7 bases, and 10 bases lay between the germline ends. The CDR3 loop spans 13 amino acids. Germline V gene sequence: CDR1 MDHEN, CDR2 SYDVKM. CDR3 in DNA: TGTGCCAGCAGTTTCCGCGGCCGGCAGCCCCAGCATTTT. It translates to CASSFRGRQPQHF.

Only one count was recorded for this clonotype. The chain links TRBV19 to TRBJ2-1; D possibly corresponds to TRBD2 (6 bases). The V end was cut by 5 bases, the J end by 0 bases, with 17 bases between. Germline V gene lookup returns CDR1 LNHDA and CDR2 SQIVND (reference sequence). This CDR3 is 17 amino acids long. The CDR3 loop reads CASSPAGRTSSYNEQFF. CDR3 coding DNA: TGTGCCAGTAGTCCGGCGGGGCGGACCAGCTCCTACAATGAGCAGTTCTTC.

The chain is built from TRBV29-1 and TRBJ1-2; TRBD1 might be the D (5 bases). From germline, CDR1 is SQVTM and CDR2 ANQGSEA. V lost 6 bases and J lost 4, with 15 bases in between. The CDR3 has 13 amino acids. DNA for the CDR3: TGCAGCGTCGCCACCGGGGCTCTCTATGGCTACACCTTC. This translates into CSVATGALYGYTF.

CDR3 nucleotides: TGTGCCAGTAGTATAGTGGGCAGCTCCTACGAGCAGTACTTC. Amino acids: CASSIVGSSYEQYF. This chain joins TRBV19 and TRBJ2-7; D unclear. V lost 1 base and J 0 bases, leaving 7 bases between the germline ends. From germline, CDR1 is LNHDA and CDR2 SQIVND (reference sequence). This CDR3 contains 14 residues.

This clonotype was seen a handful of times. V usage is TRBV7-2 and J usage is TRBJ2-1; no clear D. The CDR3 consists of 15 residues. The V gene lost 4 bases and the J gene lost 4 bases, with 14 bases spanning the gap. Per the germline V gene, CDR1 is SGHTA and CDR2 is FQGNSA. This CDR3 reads CASSSRLNRYNEQFF. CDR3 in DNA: TGTGCCAGCAGCTCCAGACTCAATAGGTACAATGAGCAGTTCTTC.

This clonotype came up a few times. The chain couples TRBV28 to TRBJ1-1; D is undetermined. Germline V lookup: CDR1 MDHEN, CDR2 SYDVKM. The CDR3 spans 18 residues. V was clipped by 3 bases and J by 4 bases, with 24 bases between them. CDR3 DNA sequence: TGTGCCAGCAGTTTCAGTCTCGGATGGGGTAATGGGCGCACTGAAGCTTTCTTT. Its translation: CASSFSLGWGNGRTEAFF.

CDR3 sequence (DNA): TGCAGTGCTAGAGGGCAGGAGGGGTCTGAAAAACTGTTTTTT. It translates to CSARGQEGSEKLFF. V gene TRBV20-1 combines with J gene TRBJ1-4; a possible D gene is TRBD1 (5 bases). The V gene lost 1 base and the J gene lost 7 bases, with 13 bases spanning the gap. The CDR3 is made up of 14 amino acids. Germline V gene lookup returns CDR1 DFQATT and CDR2 SNEGSKA (reference sequence).

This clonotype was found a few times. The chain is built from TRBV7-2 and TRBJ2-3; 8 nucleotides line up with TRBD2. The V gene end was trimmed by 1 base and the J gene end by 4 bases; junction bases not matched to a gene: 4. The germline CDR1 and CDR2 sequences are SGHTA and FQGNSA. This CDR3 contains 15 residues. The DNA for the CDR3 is TGTGCCAGCAGCTTAGTTACGGGAGGGTCAGATACGCAGTATTTT. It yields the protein CASSLVTGGSDTQYF.